This paragraph covers one TCR beta chain sequence. Its antigen is as yet unknown. This specimen comes from a study of radiation and T cells in renal cell carcinoma. On the study more broadly: Nephrectomy followed 15 Gy stereotactic body radiation by 4 weeks.

The time point is: blood 2 weeks post-SBRT. Regarding treatment: 15 Gy SBRT to primary tumor, nephrectomy 4 weeks later. Clear cell pathology was present in this patient's renal cell carcinoma. The repertoire was sequenced with immunoSEQ multiplex PCR; TCRdb's copy has only in-frame clones and lacks some. Of around 130,000 clones in the sample, more than 70% are singletons; the top ten hold more than 5%. Whole-study findings and limits: In blood, top tumor clones expanded by 2 weeks, shrinking by 4.

The TCR comes from a woman aged 70-85 years with renal cell carcinoma. The input for sequencing was blood, taken from a patient whose treatment included radiotherapy and nephrectomy.

CDR3 nucleotide sequence: TGTGCCAGCTCACCCCCCGGGGCTTCACCCCTCCACTTT. Translation: CASSPPGASPLHF. This chain joins TRBV18 and TRBJ1-6; D may be TRBD1 (5 bases). CDR3 size: 13 residues. Looked up from germline, CDR1 is KGHSH and CDR2 is LQKENI. V lost 3 bases to trimming and J lost 9 bases, with 9 bases between them.